A single sample gave rise to the 20 T cell receptor beta chains below, sequenced in a study of blood T cell repertoires in COVID-19. TCRdb's table, derived via immunoSEQ multiplex PCR, lists solely in-frame clones and lacks some. The table has 350,000 to 400,000 clones, around 90% seen once. The specimen sequenced was peripheral blood. These receptors all stem from a woman in her 30s with COVID-19, enrolled during active disease.

The rearrangement uses TRBV19 and TRBJ1-2; possibly TRBD1 for D (6 bases). Trimming cost V 6 bases and J 1 base, with 12 bases left between them. CDR3 length: 14 residues. Germline V lookup: CDR1 LNHDA, CDR2 SQIVND (reference sequence). The CDR3 nucleotides read TGTGCCAGTAGCGCGACAGGAGATAACTATGGCTACACCTTC. Residues: CASSATGDNYGYTF.

This chain connects TRBV7-2 to TRBJ2-4; TRBD1 aligns across 7 bases. Trimming removed 7 bases from V and 11 bases from J; junction bases left unmatched: 11. CDR1 SGHTA and CDR2 FQGNSA come from the germline V gene. The CDR3 extends over 13 amino acids. The CDR3 loop reads CASKKGARRVQYF. Written as DNA, the CDR3 is TGTGCCAGCAAAAAGGGGGCCCGGCGGGTTCAGTACTTC.

The V and J genes are TRBV19 and TRBJ2-2; 7 bases are a match to TRBD1. CDR1 and CDR2 from the germline V gene are LNHDA and SQIVND (reference sequence). The CDR3 runs 16 residues. The ends lost 6 bases at V and 1 base at J; junction bases unmatched: 8. The CDR3 region has the DNA TGTGCCAGTAGCGTCAGGACAGGTTTGAACACCGGGGAGCTGTTTTTT. This gives the protein CASSVRTGLNTGELFF.

The chain's CDR3 is CASRNSGLNTEAFF. The DNA for the CDR3 is TGTGCCAGCAGGAACTCGGGACTCAACACTGAAGCTTTCTTT. This chain connects TRBV6-5 to TRBJ1-1, with D possibly matching TRBD1 (5 bases). Trimming took off 6 bases at V and 2 bases at J, with 13 bases between the two ends. The CDR3 totals 14 residues. Germline V CDR1 and CDR2: MNHEY, SVGAGI.

This clone was detected once. The CDR3 DNA reads TGTGCCAGTAGTCAGGGTGGCTATGGCTACACCTTC. This gives the protein CASSQGGYGYTF. The chain is built from TRBV19 and TRBJ1-2; TRBD1 is a possible D gene (5 bases). The CDR3 runs 12 residues. Germline V gives CDR1 LNHDA, CDR2 SQIVND (reference sequence). V shed 5 bases and J shed 4 bases, with 8 bases lying between them.

This clone was picked up a small number of times. This chain links TRBV19 with TRBJ2-1; 14 nucleotides line up with TRBD2. Germline trimming cut 4 bases from V and 10 bases from J; bases unmatched to any gene: 9. The CDR3 has 16 residues. Germline lookup yields CDR1 LNHDA and CDR2 SQIVND (reference sequence). CDR3 DNA: TGTGCCAGTAGTACCACACCGGGACTAGCGGGAGTGGAGCAGTTCTTC. Translation gives CASSTTPGLAGVEQFF. Complete variable domain (other parts from reference TRBV19 and TRBJ2-1): DGGITQSPKYLFRKEGQNVTLSCEQNLNHDAMYWYRQDPGQGLRLIYYSQIVNDFQKGDIAEGYSVSREKKESFPLTVTSAQKNPTAFYLCASSTTPGLAGVEQFFGPGTRLTVL.

This clone was found once. The DNA of the CDR3 is TGTGCCAGTTCCGGGACCAGGGGTAAAAACACTGAAGCTTTCTTT. Protein sequence: CASSGTRGKNTEAFF. The chain employs TRBV11-2 and TRBJ1-1, with D possibly matching TRBD1 (6 bases). Germline CDR1 and CDR2: SGHAT and FQNNGV. This CDR3 contains 15 residues. The V end lost 9 bases, the J end lost 2 bases, and 19 bases lay between the germline ends. Supplemented by reference TRBV11-2 and TRBJ1-1, the full variable domain reads EAGVAQSPRYKIIEKRQSVAFWCNPISGHATLYWYQQILGQGPKLLIQFQNNGVVDDSQLPKDRFSAERLKGVDSTLKIQPAKLEDSAVYLCASSGTRGKNTEAFFGQGTRLTVV.

This clone was recorded a few times. The J gene is TRBJ1-6, the V gene TRBV27, with a tentative D call TRBD1 (5 bases). The CDR3 sequence is 13 residues long. Germline CDR1 MNHEY, CDR2 SMNVEV (reference sequence). The V gene lost 6 bases and the J gene lost 6 bases, with 9 bases spanning the gap. CDR3 in amino acids: CASSNRFNSPLHF. The CDR3 coding sequence is TGTGCCAGCAGCAACAGGTTTAATTCACCCCTCCACTTT.

This sequence joins TRBV21-1 and TRBJ2-1; the table's D call TRBD1 went unverified against the DNA. TRBV21-1 is a known pseudogene. The CDR3 contains 16 residues. The CDR3 DNA follows: TGTGCCAGCAGCAAATATGGGACAGGGATCCACAATGAGCAGTTCTTC. Encoded protein: CASSKYGTGIHNEQFF.

The chain carries TRBV6-6 and TRBJ2-3, with D perhaps TRBD2 (6 bases). Germline CDR1 reads MNHNY; CDR2 reads SVGAGI (reference sequence). V lost 8 bases and J lost 6, with 18 bases in between. This CDR3 contains 14 residues. CDR3 bases: TGTGCCAGCCGGGGACTTCAGGGAGCGGATACGCAGTATTTT. Its translation is CASRGLQGADTQYF.

The rearrangement joins TRBV6-2 or TRBV6-3 to TRBJ2-7; the match to TRBD1 covers 7 bases. This CDR3 region has 14 residues. V shed 5 bases, J shed 1 base, and the junction held 5 bases outside the gene matches. Germline-derived CDR1 and CDR2 are MNHEY and SVGEGT. The CDR3 coding sequence is TGTGCCAGCAGTGAGACAGGGCCGTCCTACGAGCAGTACGTC. Protein sequence: CASSETGPSYEQYV.

This clone was seen only once. This CDR3 reads CASSQVLASGTDTQYF. The CDR3, as DNA: TGCGCCAGCAGCCAAGTACTGGCTAGCGGCACAGATACGCAGTATTTT. The chain recombines TRBV4-3 with TRBJ2-3; a weak D match, TRBD2 (6 bases). Germline-derived CDR1 and CDR2 are LGHNA and YSLEER. The CDR3 extends over 16 amino acids. V dropped 1 base and J dropped 1 base, with 12 bases sitting between them.

The rearrangement links TRBV7-2 to TRBJ2-1, with 8 bases identical to TRBD1. V gave up 4 bases and J gave up 0 bases; unmatched junction bases: 5. Germline V CDR1 and CDR2: SGHTA, FQGNSA. The CDR3 length is 16 residues. CDR3 region: CASSSDRESSYNEQFF. The CDR3 DNA reads TGTGCCAGCAGCTCGGACAGGGAAAGCTCCTACAATGAGCAGTTCTTC. Based on the CDR3 plus reference TRBV7-2 and TRBJ2-1, the full variable domain is GAGVSQSPSNKVTEKGKDVELRCDPISGHTALYWYRQSLGQGLEFLIYFQGNSAPDKSGLPSDRFSAERTGGSVSTLTIQRTQQEDSAVYLCASSSDRESSYNEQFFGPGTRLTVL.

The V gene is TRBV12-2, the J gene TRBJ1-5. TRBV12-2 counts as a pseudogene. The CDR3 runs 16 residues. The CDR3 sequence is CASRLRGEPSNQPQHF. CDR3 coding DNA: TGTGCAAGTCGCTTACGAGGAGAGCCCAGCAATCAGCCCCAGCATTTT.

The gene calls are TRBV7-2 and TRBJ2-7; D not certain. The germline gives CDR1 SGHTA, CDR2 FQGNSA. The CDR3 loop spans 11 amino acids. The V end was cut by 7 bases, the J end by 3 bases, with 7 bases between. CDR3 coding DNA: TGTGCCAGCAAGTCGAGCTACGAGCAGTACTTC. This translates into CASKSSYEQYF.

This chain links TRBV5-4 with TRBJ2-2; 8 positions match TRBD1. The V segment lost 7 bases and the J segment 2 bases; nucleotides outside the gene matches: 7. Per germline, CDR1 SGHNT and CDR2 YYREEE (reference sequence). This CDR3 contains 15 residues. CDR3 sequence: CASHPGQVNTGELFF. The CDR3 bases are TGTGCCAGCCATCCGGGACAGGTTAACACCGGGGAGCTGTTTTTT.

The genes are TRBV5-8 and TRBJ2-5; no definite D call. Trimming took 5 bases from V and 0 from J, leaving 14 bases between them. Per the germline V gene, CDR1 is SGHTS and CDR2 is YDEGEE. This CDR3 region has 15 residues. CDR3 nucleotides: TGTGCCAGCAGGCCCGTCGGGTGGGACCAAGAGACCCAGTACTTC. This codes for CASRPVGWDQETQYF. Supplemented by reference TRBV5-8 and TRBJ2-5, the full variable domain reads EAGVTQSPTHLIKTRGQQATLRCSPISGHTSVYWYQQALGLGLQFLLWYDEGEERNRGNFPPRFSGRQFPNYSSELNVNALELEDSALYLCASRPVGWDQETQYFGPGTRLLVL.

Details on this clone: The sample contains more than one DNA sequence encoding this CDR3. The chain recombines TRBV5-1 with TRBJ2-3; 10 nucleotides align to TRBD1. Germline trimming cut 4 bases from V and 1 base from J; bases unmatched to any gene: 3. The CDR3 is 15 amino acids. The germline gives CDR1 SGHRS, CDR2 YFSETQ. The CDR3 DNA reads as TGCGCCAGCAGCCTGGGGACAGGGGGCACAGATACGCAGTATTTT. Its translation is CASSLGTGGTDTQYF.

V is TRBV28 and J is TRBJ1-3; D is undetermined. V was cut by 1 base and J by 4 bases, with 5 bases left in between. Germline lookup yields CDR1 MDHEN and CDR2 SYDVKM. This CDR3 has 13 residues. The CDR3: CASSLYQGNTIYF. The CDR3 DNA sequence: TGTGCCAGCAGTTTATATCAGGGAAACACCATATATTTT.

J is TRBJ2-5 and V is TRBV2; TRBD2 might be the D (6 bases). The V gene's germline CDR1 is SNHLY and CDR2 FYNNEI. CDR3 size: 15 residues. V gave up 1 base and J gave up 2 bases, with 11 bases separating them. The CDR3, as DNA: TGTGCCAGCAGTGAAGGCGGGATTAATCAAGAGACCCAGTACTTC. It specifies CASSEGGINQETQYF.